The 10 T cell receptor beta chains reported below all come from one sample, sequenced in a study of blood T cell repertoires in COVID-19. The data were produced by immunoSEQ multiplex PCR, yet TCRdb's version contains in-frame clones alone and is incomplete. The sample records 150,000 or so clones, 86% being singletons. Sequencing was performed on peripheral blood. Source of these receptors: a woman aged 65 to 85 with COVID-19, enrolled during active disease.

The chain employs TRBV4-2 and TRBJ2-2; 7 nucleotides line up with TRBD1. Germline-derived CDR1 and CDR2 are LGHNA and YNFKEQ. Losses at the gene ends were 8 bases for V and 5 bases for J; bases not matched to a gene: 8. This CDR3 is 14 amino acids long. The CDR3 protein is CASQTGVRTGELFF. The CDR3 DNA follows: TGTGCCAGCCAAACAGGGGTTCGTACCGGGGAGCTGTTTTTT.

The V and J genes are TRBV19 and TRBJ1-2, with D possibly TRBD1 on 6 matching bases. The CDR3 totals 12 residues. V lost 3 bases to trimming and J lost 6 bases, with 8 bases between them. Germline CDR1 reads LNHDA; CDR2 reads SQIVND (reference sequence). The CDR3 nucleotides read TGTGCCAGTAGTATTGCAGGGGATGGCTACACCTTC. This gives the protein CASSIAGDGYTF.

This chain joins TRBV18 and TRBJ2-4; D might be TRBD2 (5 bases). CDR3 size: 14 residues. Germline CDR1 and CDR2: KGHSH and LQKENI. V dropped 0 bases and J dropped 7 bases, with 10 bases sitting between them. Here the CDR3 DNA reads TGTGCCAGCTCACCACCGGGCCAGCGGAACATTCAGTACTTC. Translation gives CASSPPGQRNIQYF.

The V call is TRBV7-9, the J call TRBJ1-3, with TRBD1 matching 9 bases. The V gene's germline CDR1 is SEHNR and CDR2 FQNEAQ (reference sequence). This CDR3 spans 19 amino acids. Trimming removed 4 bases from V and 0 bases from J; junction bases left unmatched: 13. This chain's CDR3 is CASSWGQGGLRGSGNTIYF. In DNA, the CDR3 is TGTGCCAGCAGCTGGGGACAGGGTGGCCTCCGCGGCTCTGGAAACACCATATATTTT.

J is TRBJ2-3 and V is TRBV3-1 (or the pseudogene TRBV3-2); weak D call: TRBD2 (6 bases). The CDR3 contains 15 residues. Germline assignment: CDR1 LGHDT and CDR2 YNNKEL (reference sequence). Trimming left V 1 base short and J 6 bases short, with 14 bases between. The CDR3 protein is CASSQGPSGGDTQYF. In nucleotides, the CDR3 is TGTGCCAGCAGCCAAGGACCCAGTGGGGGGGATACGCAGTATTTT.

The rearrangement links TRBV20-1 to TRBJ1-5; D unclear. This CDR3 spans 15 amino acids. The V gene's germline CDR1 is DFQATT and CDR2 SNEGSKA (reference sequence). Deletions cut 3 bases from V and 4 bases from J, with 16 bases between. CDR3 DNA sequence: TGCAGTGCTAGTAATCGGCAGCGTCAGAATCAGCCCCAGCATTTT. It encodes CSASNRQRQNQPQHF.

V usage is TRBV18 and J usage is TRBJ1-6; tentative D call: TRBD1 (5 bases). This CDR3 region has 13 residues. Trimming cost V 5 bases and J 10 bases, with 12 bases left between them. CDR1 is KGHSH and CDR2 is LQKENI in the germline V gene. The CDR3 is CASSSTGESPLHF. The CDR3 DNA follows: TGTGCCAGCTCATCAACAGGAGAGTCACCCCTCCACTTT.

J is TRBJ1-2 and V is TRBV5-5; D gene ambiguous. The CDR3 spans 15 residues. The germline CDR1 and CDR2 sequences are SGHKS and YYEKEE (reference sequence). V was clipped by 6 bases and J by 4 bases, with 19 bases between them. Here the CDR3 DNA reads TGTGCCAGCACCCTTAGCTTAGCCGGTCCCTATGGCTACACCTTC. Protein product: CASTLSLAGPYGYTF.

This sequence joins TRBV3-1 (or the pseudogene TRBV3-2) and TRBJ2-1; tentative D call: TRBD2 (6 bases). This CDR3 has 15 residues. Per the germline V gene, CDR1 is LGHDT and CDR2 is YNNKEL (reference sequence). V was pared by 8 bases and J by 4 bases, with 18 bases between. The CDR3: CASSQASDGYNEQFF. CDR3 DNA: TGTGCCAGCTCGCAGGCTAGCGACGGTTACAATGAGCAGTTCTTC.

The V call is TRBV28, the J call TRBJ2-1, with D possibly matching TRBD1 (6 bases). The CDR3 covers 17 residues. Germline assignment: CDR1 MDHEN and CDR2 SYDVKM. V gave up 7 bases and J gave up 6 bases, with 25 bases separating them. In nucleotides, the CDR3 is TGTGCCAGCATCTCTCACACCCCGGGACAAAAGAGCAATGAGCAGTTCTTC. Translated, it gives CASISHTPGQKSNEQFF. Based on the CDR3 plus reference TRBV28 and TRBJ2-1, the full variable domain is DVKVTQSSRYLVKRTGEKVFLECVQDMDHENMFWYRQDPGLGLRLIYFSYDVKMKEKGDIPEGYSVSREKKERFSLILESASTNQTSMYLCASISHTPGQKSNEQFFGPGTRLTVL.